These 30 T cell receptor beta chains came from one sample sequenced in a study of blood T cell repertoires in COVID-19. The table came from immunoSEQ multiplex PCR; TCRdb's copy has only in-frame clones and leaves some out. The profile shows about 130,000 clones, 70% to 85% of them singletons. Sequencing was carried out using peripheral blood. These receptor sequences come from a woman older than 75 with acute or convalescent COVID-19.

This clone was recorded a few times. In nucleotides, the CDR3 is TGTGCCAGCAGAAACGGGACAGGGCTACGCGAGCAGTACTTC. It codes for CASRNGTGLREQYF. The gene calls are TRBV2 and TRBJ2-7; 9 nucleotides match TRBD1. The CDR3 is 14 amino acids. Per the germline V gene, CDR1 is SNHLY and CDR2 is FYNNEI. V shed 6 bases and J 6 bases; nucleotides not matched to a gene: 9.

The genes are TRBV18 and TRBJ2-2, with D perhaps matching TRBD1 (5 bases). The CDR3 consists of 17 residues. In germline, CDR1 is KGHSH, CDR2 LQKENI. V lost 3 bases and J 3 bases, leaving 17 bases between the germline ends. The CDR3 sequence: CASSPMITGSYTGELFF. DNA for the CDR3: TGTGCCAGCTCACCGATGATAACAGGATCGTACACCGGGGAGCTGTTTTTT.

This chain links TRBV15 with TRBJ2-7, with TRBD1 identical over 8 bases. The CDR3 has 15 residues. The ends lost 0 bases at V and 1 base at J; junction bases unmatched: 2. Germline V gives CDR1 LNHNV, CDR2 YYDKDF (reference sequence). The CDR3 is CATSRERQGSYEQYF. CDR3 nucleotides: TGTGCCACCAGCAGAGAGCGACAGGGGTCCTACGAGCAGTACTTC.

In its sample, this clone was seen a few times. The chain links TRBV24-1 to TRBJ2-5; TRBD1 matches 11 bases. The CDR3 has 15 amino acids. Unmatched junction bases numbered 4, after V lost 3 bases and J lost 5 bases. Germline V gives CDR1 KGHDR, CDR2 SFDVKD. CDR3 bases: TGTGCCACCAGTGATGCCGGGACAGGGGGGGAGACCCAGTACTTC. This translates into CATSDAGTGGETQYF.

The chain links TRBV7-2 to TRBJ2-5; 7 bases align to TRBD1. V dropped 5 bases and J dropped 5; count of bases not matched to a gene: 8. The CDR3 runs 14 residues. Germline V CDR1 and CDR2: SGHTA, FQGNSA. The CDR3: CASSQQTGRETQYF. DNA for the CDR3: TGTGCCAGCAGCCAACAGACAGGGCGGGAGACCCAGTACTTC.

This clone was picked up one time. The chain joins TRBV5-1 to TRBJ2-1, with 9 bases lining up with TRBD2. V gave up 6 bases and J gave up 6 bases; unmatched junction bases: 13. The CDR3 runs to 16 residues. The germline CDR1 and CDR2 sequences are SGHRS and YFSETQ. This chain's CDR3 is CASMQNSGRGGNEQFF. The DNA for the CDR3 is TGCGCCAGCATGCAAAATAGCGGGAGAGGGGGCAATGAGCAGTTCTTC.

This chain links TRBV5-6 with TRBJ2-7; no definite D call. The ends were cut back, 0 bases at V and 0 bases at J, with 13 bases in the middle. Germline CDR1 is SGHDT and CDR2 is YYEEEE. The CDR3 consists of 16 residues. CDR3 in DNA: TGTGCCAGCAGCTTGGCCTTAACCGAGAGCTCCTACGAGCAGTACTTC. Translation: CASSLALTESSYEQYF.

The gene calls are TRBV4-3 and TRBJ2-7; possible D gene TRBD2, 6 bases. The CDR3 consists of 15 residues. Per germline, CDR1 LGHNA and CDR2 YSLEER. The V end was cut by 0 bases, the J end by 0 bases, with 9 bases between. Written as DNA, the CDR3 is TGCGCCAGCAGCCAAGAGTTGCGGGGCTCCTACGAGCAGTACTTC. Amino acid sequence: CASSQELRGSYEQYF.

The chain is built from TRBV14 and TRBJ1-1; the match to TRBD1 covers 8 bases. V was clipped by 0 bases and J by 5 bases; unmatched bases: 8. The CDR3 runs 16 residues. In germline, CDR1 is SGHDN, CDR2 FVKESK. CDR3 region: CASSQDADRVETEAFF. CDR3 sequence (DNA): TGTGCCAGCAGCCAAGATGCGGACAGGGTTGAGACTGAAGCTTTCTTT.

CDR3 DNA: TGTGCCTGGAGGACAGGAGCAGAGAACACTGAAGCTTTCTTT. Protein sequence: CAWRTGAENTEAFF. V and J are TRBV30 and TRBJ1-1; TRBD1 is a possible D gene (6 bases). Germline CDR1 is GTSNPN and CDR2 is SVGIG (reference sequence). Trimming pared 3 bases from V and 1 base from J, leaving 12 bases between. The CDR3 length is 14 residues.

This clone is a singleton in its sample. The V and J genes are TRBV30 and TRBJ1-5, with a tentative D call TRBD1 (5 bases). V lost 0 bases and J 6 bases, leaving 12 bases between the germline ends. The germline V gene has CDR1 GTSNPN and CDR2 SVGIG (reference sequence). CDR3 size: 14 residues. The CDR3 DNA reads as TGTGCCTGGAGTGTACTGGGGGGAGGTCAGCCCCAGCATTTT. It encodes CAWSVLGGGQPQHF.

Here the CDR3 reads CASGGRSTEAFF. CDR3 nucleotides: TGTGCCAGCGGTGGGAGAAGCACTGAAGCTTTCTTT. The chain has TRBV3-1 (or the pseudogene TRBV3-2) and TRBJ1-1; D call uncertain. This CDR3 region has 12 residues. Germline V gene data show CDR1 as LGHDT and CDR2 as YNNKEL (reference sequence). Trimming removed 8 bases at V and 4 bases at J, with 11 bases between.

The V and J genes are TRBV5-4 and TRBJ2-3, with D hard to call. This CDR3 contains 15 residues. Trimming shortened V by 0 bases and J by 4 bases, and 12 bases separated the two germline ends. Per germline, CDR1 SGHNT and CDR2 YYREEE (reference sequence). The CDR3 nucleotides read TGTGCCAGCAGCTTGGGGGTTAGCATCGCAGATACGCAGTATTTT. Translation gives CASSLGVSIADTQYF.

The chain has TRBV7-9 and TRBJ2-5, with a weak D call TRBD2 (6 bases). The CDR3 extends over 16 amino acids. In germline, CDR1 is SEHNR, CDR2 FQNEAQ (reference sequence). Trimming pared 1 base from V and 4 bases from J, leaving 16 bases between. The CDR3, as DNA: TGTGCCAGCAGCTTAGGGCTGGGGGGAGAAGGAGAGACCCAGTACTTC. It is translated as CASSLGLGGEGETQYF. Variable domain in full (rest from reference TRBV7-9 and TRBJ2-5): DTGVSQNPRHKITKRGQNVTFRCDPISEHNRLYWYRQTLGQGPEFLTYFQNEAQLEKSRLLSDRFSAERPKGSFSTLEIQRTEQGDSAMYLCASSLGLGGEGETQYFGPGTRLLVL.

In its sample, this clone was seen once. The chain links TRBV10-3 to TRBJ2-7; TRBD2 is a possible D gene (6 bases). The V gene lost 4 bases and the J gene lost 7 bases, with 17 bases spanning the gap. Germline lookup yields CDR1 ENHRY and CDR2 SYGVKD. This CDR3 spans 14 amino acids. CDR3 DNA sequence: TGTGCCATCAGTGCCGCGGGGTCCCCTCGAGAGCAGTACTTC. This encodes CAISAAGSPREQYF.

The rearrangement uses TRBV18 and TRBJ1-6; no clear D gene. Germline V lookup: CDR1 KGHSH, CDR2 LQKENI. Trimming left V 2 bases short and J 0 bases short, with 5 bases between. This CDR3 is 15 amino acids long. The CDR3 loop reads CASSPESSYNSPLHF. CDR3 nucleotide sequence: TGTGCCAGCTCACCAGAGAGCTCCTATAATTCACCCCTCCACTTT. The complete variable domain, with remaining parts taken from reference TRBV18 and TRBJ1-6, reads NAGVMQNPRHLVRRRGQEARLRCSPMKGHSHVYWYRQLPEEGLKFMVYLQKENIIDESGMPKERFSAEFPKEGPSILRIQQVVRGDSAAYFCASSPESSYNSPLHFGNGTRLTVT.

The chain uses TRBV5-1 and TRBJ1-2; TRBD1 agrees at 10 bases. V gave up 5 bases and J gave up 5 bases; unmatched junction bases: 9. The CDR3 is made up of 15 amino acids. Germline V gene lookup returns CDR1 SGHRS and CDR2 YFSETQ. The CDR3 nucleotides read TGCGCCAGCAGTCCGGGACAGGGGAATCGATATGGCTACACCTTC. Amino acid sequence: CASSPGQGNRYGYTF.

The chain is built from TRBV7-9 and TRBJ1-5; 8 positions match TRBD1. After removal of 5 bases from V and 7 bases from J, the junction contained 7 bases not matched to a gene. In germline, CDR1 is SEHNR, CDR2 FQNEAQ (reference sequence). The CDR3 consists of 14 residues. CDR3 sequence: CASSPDRVSQPQHF. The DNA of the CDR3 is TGTGCCAGCAGCCCGGACAGGGTTTCACAGCCCCAGCATTTT.

The CDR3 DNA follows: TGTGCCAGCAGTTTCGGGGTCGGAGCTAACTATGGCTACACCTTC. This codes for CASSFGVGANYGYTF. The V call is TRBV2, the J call TRBJ1-2; D is undetermined. Germline loops: CDR1 SNHLY, CDR2 FYNNEI. The CDR3 totals 15 residues. The V and J ends lost 5 bases and 0 bases respectively, with 13 bases between them.

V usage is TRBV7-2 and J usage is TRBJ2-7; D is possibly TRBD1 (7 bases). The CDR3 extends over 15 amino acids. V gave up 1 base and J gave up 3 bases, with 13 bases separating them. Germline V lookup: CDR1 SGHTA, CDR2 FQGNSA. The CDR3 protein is CASSLVGRGDYEQYF. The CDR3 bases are TGTGCCAGCAGCTTAGTGGGCAGGGGGGACTACGAGCAGTACTTC.

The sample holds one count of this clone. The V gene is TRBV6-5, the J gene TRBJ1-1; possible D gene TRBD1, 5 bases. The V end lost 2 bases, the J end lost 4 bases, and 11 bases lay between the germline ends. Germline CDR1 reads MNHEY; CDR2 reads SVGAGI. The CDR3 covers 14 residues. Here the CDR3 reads CASSYGGVGTEAFF. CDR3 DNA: TGTGCCAGCAGTTACGGGGGGGTGGGCACTGAAGCTTTCTTT.

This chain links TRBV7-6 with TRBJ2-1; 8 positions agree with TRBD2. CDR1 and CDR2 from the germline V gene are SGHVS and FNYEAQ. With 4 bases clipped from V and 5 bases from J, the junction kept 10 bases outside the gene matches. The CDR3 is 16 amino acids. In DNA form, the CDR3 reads TGTGCCAGCAGCTCTCTCGGGGGGACTAGGAACAATGAGCAGTTCTTC. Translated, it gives CASSSLGGTRNNEQFF.

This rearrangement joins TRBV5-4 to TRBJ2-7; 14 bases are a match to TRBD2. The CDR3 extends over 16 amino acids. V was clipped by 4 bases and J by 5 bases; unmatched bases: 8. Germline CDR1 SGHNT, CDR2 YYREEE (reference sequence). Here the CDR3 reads CASSPKPGLAGDEQYF. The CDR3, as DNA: TGTGCCAGCAGCCCGAAACCGGGACTAGCGGGGGACGAGCAGTACTTC.

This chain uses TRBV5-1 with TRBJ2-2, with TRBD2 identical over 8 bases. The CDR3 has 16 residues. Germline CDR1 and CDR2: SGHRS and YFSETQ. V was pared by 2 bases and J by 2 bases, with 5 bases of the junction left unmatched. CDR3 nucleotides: TGCGCCAGCAGCTTCGGGGGGGCCGTAAACACCGGGGAGCTGTTTTTT. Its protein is CASSFGGAVNTGELFF.

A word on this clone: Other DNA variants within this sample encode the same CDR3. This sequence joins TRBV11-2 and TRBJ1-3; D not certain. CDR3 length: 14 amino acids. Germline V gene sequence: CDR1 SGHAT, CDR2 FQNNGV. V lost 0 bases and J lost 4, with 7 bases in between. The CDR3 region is CASSLDRVGNTIYF. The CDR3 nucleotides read TGTGCCAGCAGCTTAGATCGGGTCGGAAACACCATATATTTT.

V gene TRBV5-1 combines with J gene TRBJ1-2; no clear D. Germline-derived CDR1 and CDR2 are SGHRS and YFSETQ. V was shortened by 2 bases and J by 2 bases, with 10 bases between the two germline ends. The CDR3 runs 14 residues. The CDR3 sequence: CASSFQERNYGYTF. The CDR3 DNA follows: TGCGCCAGCAGCTTCCAGGAAAGAAACTATGGCTACACCTTC. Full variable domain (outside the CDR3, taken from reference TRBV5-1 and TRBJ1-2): KAGVTQTPRYLIKTRGQQVTLSCSPISGHRSVSWYQQTPGQGLQFLFEYFSETQRNKGNFPGRFSGRQFSNSRSEMNVSTLELGDSALYLCASSFQERNYGYTFGSGTRLTVV.

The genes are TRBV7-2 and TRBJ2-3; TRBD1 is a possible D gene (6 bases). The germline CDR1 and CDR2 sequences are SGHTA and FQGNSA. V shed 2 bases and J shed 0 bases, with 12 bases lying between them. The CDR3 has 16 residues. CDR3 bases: TGTGCCAGCAGCTTAATTGGGGACACGAGCACAGATACGCAGTATTTT. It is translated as CASSLIGDTSTDTQYF.

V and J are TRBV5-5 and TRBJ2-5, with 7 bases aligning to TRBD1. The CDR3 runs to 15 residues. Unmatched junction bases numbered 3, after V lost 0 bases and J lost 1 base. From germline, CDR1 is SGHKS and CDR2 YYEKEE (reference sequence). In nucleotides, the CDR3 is TGTGCCAGCAGCTTGGTCGACAGGGCCCAAGAGACCCAGTACTTC. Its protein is CASSLVDRAQETQYF. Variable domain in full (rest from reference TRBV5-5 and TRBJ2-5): DAGVTQSPTHLIKTRGQQVTLRCSPISGHKSVSWYQQVLGQGPQFIFQYYEKEERGRGNFPDRFSARQFPNYSSELNVNALLLGDSALYLCASSLVDRAQETQYFGPGTRLLVL.

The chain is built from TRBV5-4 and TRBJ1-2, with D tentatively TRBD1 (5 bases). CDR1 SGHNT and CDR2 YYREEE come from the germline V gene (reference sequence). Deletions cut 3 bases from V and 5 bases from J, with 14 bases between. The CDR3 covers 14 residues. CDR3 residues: CASSSDGAGYGYTF. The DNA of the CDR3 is TGTGCCAGCAGCTCGGACGGAGCAGGGTATGGCTACACCTTC.

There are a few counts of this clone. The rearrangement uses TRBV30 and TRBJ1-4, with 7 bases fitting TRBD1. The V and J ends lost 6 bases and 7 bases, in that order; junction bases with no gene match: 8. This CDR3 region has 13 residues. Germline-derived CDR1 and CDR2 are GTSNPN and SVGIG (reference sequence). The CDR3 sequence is CACPGQPTEKLFF. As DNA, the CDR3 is TGTGCCTGTCCGGGACAGCCGACTGAAAAACTGTTTTTT.